These 11 T cell receptor beta chains share one sample of origin, sequenced in a study of molecular identifiers for immune sequencing clone quantification. TCRdb reprocessed the PCR reads via MiXCR and lists one record per CDR3 protein. This table has about 510,000 distinct CDR3 sequences, around 25% appearing once. Sequencing was carried out using naive CD8+ T cells from blood, with Jurkat cell RNA spiked in. Subset in this sample: FACS-sorted CD8+CD4-CCR7+CD45RA+ naive T cells. All receptors come from a human donor in good health. Some libraries in this study had Jurkat cell RNA spiked in.

Many counts were recorded for this clonotype. The genes are TRBV20-1 and TRBJ2-7; D remains unclear. The CDR3 has 10 residues. V was cut by 6 bases and J by 4 bases, with 7 bases left in between. CDR1 and CDR2 from the germline V gene are DFQATT and SNEGSKA (reference sequence). The CDR3 nucleotides are TGCAGTGCATTGGAGTACGAGCAGTACTTC. This encodes CSALEYEQYF.

About this clonotype: This may be a read error: a much more frequent sequence differs by one nucleotide. This chain joins TRBV4-3 and TRBJ2-3; TRBD2 aligns across 7 bases. V trimming: 5 bases; J trimming: 9 bases; junction bases outside the gene matches: 8. CDR3 length: 13 residues. Germline V gives CDR1 LGHNA, CDR2 YSLEER. In nucleotides, the CDR3 is TGCGCCAGCAGCTTCCGACTAGCAGGCACGCAGTATTTT. This gives the protein CASSFRLAGTQYF.

V and J are TRBV2 and TRBJ2-3; TRBD2 is a possible D gene (7 bases). Per germline, CDR1 SNHLY and CDR2 FYNNEI. V was shortened by 7 bases and J by 2 bases, with 13 bases between the two germline ends. The CDR3 is made up of 14 amino acids. In DNA, the CDR3 is TGTGCCAGCACCCCGGGGGGCTCCACAGATACGCAGTATTTT. It specifies CASTPGGSTDTQYF.

This clonotype was picked up many times. This chain connects TRBV30 to TRBJ2-7; TRBD1 matches at 11 bases. Germline trimming cut 3 bases from V and 7 bases from J; bases unmatched to any gene: 8. Germline V CDR1 and CDR2: GTSNPN, SVGIG (reference sequence). The CDR3 runs 14 residues. CDR3 residues: CAWSSQDRGHEQYF. DNA for the CDR3: TGTGCCTGGAGCTCGCAGGACAGGGGGCATGAGCAGTACTTC.

The rearrangement uses TRBV6-2 or TRBV6-3 and TRBJ1-1; D remains unclear. V shed 4 bases and J shed 2 bases, with 14 bases lying between them. From germline, CDR1 is MNHEY and CDR2 SVGEGT. The CDR3 loop spans 15 amino acids. The DNA of the CDR3 is TGTGCCAGCAGTTCCCTCCGGGATTCTAACACTGAAGCTTTCTTT. Translation gives CASSSLRDSNTEAFF.

This clonotype was counted only a few times. V usage is TRBV6-5 and J usage is TRBJ2-7; TRBD2 agrees at 13 bases. CDR1 is MNHEY, CDR2 SVGAGI, per germline. This CDR3 has 15 amino acids. After removal of 4 bases from V and 5 bases from J, the junction contained 5 bases not matched to a gene. CDR3: CASSSGLAGFNEQYF. In DNA form, the CDR3 reads TGTGCCAGCAGTTCGGGACTAGCGGGGTTCAACGAGCAGTACTTC.

This clonotype was picked up a small number of times. The V call is TRBV13, the J call TRBJ2-5; 10 bases match TRBD2. This CDR3 is built from 15 residues. Per the germline V gene, CDR1 is PRHDT and CDR2 is FYEKMQ (reference sequence). V lost 4 bases to trimming and J lost 3 bases; unmatched junction nucleotides: 5. The CDR3: CASSSIGLAEETQYF. The DNA for the CDR3 is TGTGCCAGCAGCTCAATTGGACTAGCGGAAGAGACCCAGTACTTC. Full variable domain (outside the CDR3, taken from reference TRBV13 and TRBJ2-5): AAGVIQSPRHLIKEKRETATLKCYPIPRHDTVYWYQQGPGQDPQFLISFYEKMQSDKGSIPDRFSAQQFSDYHSELNMSSLELGDSALYFCASSSIGLAEETQYFGPGTRLLVL.

In this sample, this clonotype turned up a few times. The chain's CDR3 is CASTIGLAGVQETQYF. The DNA for the CDR3 is TGTGCCAGCACCATAGGACTAGCGGGAGTGCAAGAGACCCAGTACTTC. V usage is TRBV6-2 or TRBV6-3 and J usage is TRBJ2-5, with 13 positions matching TRBD2. In germline, CDR1 is MNHEY, CDR2 SVGEGT. V was pared by 7 bases and J by 2 bases, with 7 bases of the junction left unmatched. The CDR3 is 16 residues long.

In the case of this clonotype: It may be a read error: a sequence one base away is much more abundant. V gene TRBV7-6 combines with J gene TRBJ2-3; 7 bases are shared with TRBD2. The germline V gene has CDR1 SGHVS and CDR2 FNYEAQ. This CDR3 is built from 17 residues. CDR3 sequence: CANSFNPRVAGPDTQYF. The CDR3 nucleotides are TGTGCCAACAGCTTTAACCCCAGGGTAGCGGGTCCAGATACGCAGTATTTT.

Turning to this clonotype: A read error may be the cause here, since a much bigger clone is one base away. V gene TRBV24-1 combines with J gene TRBJ2-1; D tentatively reads TRBD1 or TRBD2 (6 bases each). Germline loops: CDR1 KGHDR, CDR2 SFDVKD. The CDR3 contains 13 residues. The chain's CDR3 is CATNDLSGGQQFF. The DNA of the CDR3 is TGTGCCACCAATGATTTGTCCGGGGGCCAGCAGTTCTTC.

As for this clonotype: The junction shows a germline mismatch at one end, possibly a read error. The chain couples TRBV4-1 to TRBJ2-7, with D tentatively TRBD1 or TRBD2 (5 bases each). Germline V gives CDR1 MGHRA, CDR2 YSYEKL. This CDR3 comprises 16 residues. In nucleotides, the CDR3 is TGCGCCCGCAGCCCCAACGCCGGGACGGAGACCTACGAGCAGTACTTC. This codes for CARSPNAGTETYEQYF.